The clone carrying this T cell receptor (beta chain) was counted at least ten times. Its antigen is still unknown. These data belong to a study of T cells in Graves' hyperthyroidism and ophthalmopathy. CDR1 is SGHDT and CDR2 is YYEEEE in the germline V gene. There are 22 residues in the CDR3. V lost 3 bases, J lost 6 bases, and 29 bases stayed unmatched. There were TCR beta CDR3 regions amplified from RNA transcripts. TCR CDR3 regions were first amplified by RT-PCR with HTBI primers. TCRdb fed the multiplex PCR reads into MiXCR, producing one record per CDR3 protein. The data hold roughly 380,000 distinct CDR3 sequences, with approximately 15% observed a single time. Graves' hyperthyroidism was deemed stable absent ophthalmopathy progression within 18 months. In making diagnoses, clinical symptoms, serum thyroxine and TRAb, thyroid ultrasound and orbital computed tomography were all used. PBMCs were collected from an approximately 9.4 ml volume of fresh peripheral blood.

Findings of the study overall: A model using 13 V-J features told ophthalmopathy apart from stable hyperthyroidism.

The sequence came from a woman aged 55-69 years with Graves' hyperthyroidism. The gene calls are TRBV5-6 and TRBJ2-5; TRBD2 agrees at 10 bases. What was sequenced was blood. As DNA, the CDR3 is TGTGCCAGCAGCTCAACCTTCGACCCGGCGCGAAGGCTAGCGGGAGAGGTCCAGACCCAGTACTTC. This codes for CASSSTFDPARRLAGEVQTQYF.